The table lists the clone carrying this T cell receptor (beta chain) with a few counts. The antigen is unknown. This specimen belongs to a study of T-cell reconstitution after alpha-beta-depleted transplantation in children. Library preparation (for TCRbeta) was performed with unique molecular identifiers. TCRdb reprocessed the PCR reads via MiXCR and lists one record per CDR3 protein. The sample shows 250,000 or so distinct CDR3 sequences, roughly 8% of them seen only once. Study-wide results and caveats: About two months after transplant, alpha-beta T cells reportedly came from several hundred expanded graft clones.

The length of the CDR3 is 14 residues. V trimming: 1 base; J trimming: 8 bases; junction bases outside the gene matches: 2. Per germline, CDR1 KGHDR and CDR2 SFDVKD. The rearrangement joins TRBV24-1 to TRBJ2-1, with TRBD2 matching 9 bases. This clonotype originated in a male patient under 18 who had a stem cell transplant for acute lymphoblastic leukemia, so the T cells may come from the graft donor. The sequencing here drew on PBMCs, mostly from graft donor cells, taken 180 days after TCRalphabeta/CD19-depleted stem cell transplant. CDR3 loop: CATSDFLAGHEQFF. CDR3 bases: TGTGCCACCAGTGATTTTCTAGCGGGACATGAGCAGTTCTTC.